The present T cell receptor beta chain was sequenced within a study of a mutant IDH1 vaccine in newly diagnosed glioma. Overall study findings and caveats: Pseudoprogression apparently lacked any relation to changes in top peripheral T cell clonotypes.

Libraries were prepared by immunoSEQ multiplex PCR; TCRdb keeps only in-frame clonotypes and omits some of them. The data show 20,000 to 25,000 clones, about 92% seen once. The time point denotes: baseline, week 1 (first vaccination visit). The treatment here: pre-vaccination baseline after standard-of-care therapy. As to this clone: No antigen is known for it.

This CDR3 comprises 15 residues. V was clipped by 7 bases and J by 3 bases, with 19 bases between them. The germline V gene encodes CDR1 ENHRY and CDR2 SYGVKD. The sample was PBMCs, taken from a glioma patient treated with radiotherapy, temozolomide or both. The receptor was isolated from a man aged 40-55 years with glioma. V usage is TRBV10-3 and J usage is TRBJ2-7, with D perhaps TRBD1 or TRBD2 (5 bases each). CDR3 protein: CAITDSGLGGYEQYF. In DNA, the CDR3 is TGTGCCATCACCGACTCGGGGCTGGGCGGCTACGAGCAGTACTTC.